This T cell receptor beta chain appears in the sequencing data of a study of beta chain features in type 1 diabetes (dated by TCRdb to between 2017 and 2018). For the study in its entirety: Mean age, gender distribution, total cell number and subset yield did not differ between patients and healthy donors. A total of 100 million to 110 million sorted cells were examined across all samples, and a strong correlation was observed between cell number per subset and RNA yield. The study compared the TCRB repertoires of sorted circulating CD4+ T cell subsets in recently diagnosed type 1 diabetes patients with those in matched healthy donors. Whereas all 28 donors provided naive and central memory subsets, regulatory and stem cell-like memory subsets were isolated from just 8 patients and roughly eight healthy donors.

The entire isolated RNA was reverse transcribed using the High Capacity cDNA Reverse Transcription Kit, and thus expressed TCRB transcripts were sequenced. Naive, central memory and regulatory T cell samples underwent deep immunoSEQ sequencing, averaging around 3.9 million total reads per sample. After sorted cells were lysed in RLT buffer, RNA was extracted with DNase-treated RNeasy Micro or Mini kits, with the choice depending on cell number. Each cell subset was processed separately to prevent cross-contamination, with patient and healthy donor samples processed together. Using the immunoSEQ multiplex PCR, TCRB sequences were amplified from cDNA into 87-bp fragments spanning the CDR3 region. Sequencing of the amplicons was performed on the Illumina HiSeq platform. Under the source paper's analysis protocol: Synthetic template baselines were used to correct PCR bias computationally, reads within Hamming distance 2 were collapsed, and singletons that could not be merged were discarded. By aligning reads against IMGT, V, D and J genes, CDR3 length, and insertions or deletions at six rearrangement sites were assigned. Within each subset, clonotype counts were normalized to the number of sorted cells before true diversity and Gini coefficients were calculated with the tcR R package. The overlap coefficient, calculated on TCRB nucleotide sequences, was used to measure repertoire sharing. TCRdb obtained this table from immuneACCESS and retained in-frame rearrangements with V and J assigned. These tables miss some clones; where compared with another copy, unresolved V genes account for less than half of the shortfall, and the remainder is unexplained. V, J and clone size were drawn from that table, and D and trimming were deduced from the DNA. This sample is represented by over 300,000 clones; around 9% of them were singletons. The ten largest account for about 1% of the sample.

What the work shows at the level of the full study, not this receptor alone: Naive, central memory and regulatory TCRB repertoires appeared more similar among patients than among healthy donors. Type 1 diabetes patients showed a moderate but significant shortening of TCRB CDR3 length in all four CD4+ subsets. HLA sub-analyses involved small numbers of individuals, so any influence of HLA type on TCRB rearrangement remained unresolved. Fewer insertions and more nucleotide deletions at VDJ recombination sites were observed in patients with type 1 diabetes, implying thymic rearrangement abnormalities. Shorter templates might be favored by PCR, yet because patient and control samples were amplified and corrected together, any such skew would affect both groups equally. Because cDNA rather than genomic DNA was sequenced, highly expressing activated cells could have been over-represented, although no difference in activation and CD3 levels was found between groups.

From the cysteine up to the phenylalanine, the CDR3 has a length of 12 residues. This entry keeps only the CDR3 DNA: 36 bases, framed from base 1. CDR1 SQVTM and CDR2 ANQGSEA were looked up in the germline V gene. V lost 4 bases and J lost 8 bases; the stretch between them is 11 bases long. In its sample, this clone was seen a few times. Its antigen is unknown. Per-base quality was not reported, and no clone a single base away is much larger than it. Other DNA sequences of this sample code for an identical CDR3. Each donor gave one peripheral blood draw, averaging roughly 120 mL, which was collected into heparinised tubes. Using a panel that included CD45RO, CCR7, CD25, CD127, CD95 and CD27, naive, central memory, regulatory and stem cell-like memory CD4+ T cells were sorted on a BD FACSAria II. Purity was above 95% for every sorted population. Right away, PBMCs were isolated by Lymphoprep density gradient centrifugation and were stained directly, with no culture step. So that batch effects would be minimized, each experiment stained and sorted samples in pairs, pairing one healthy donor with one patient.

The chain couples TRBV29-1 to TRBJ1-4; the D gene is perhaps TRBD1, on 5 matching bases. Sequenced: central memory CD4+ T cells from blood. The clonotype was recovered from a man aged 25 to 45 with type 1 diabetes. The CDR3 protein sequence reads: CSVAGTGEKLFF. The nucleotide sequence is given as TGCAGCGTTGCGGGGACGGGCGAAAAACTGTTTTTT.